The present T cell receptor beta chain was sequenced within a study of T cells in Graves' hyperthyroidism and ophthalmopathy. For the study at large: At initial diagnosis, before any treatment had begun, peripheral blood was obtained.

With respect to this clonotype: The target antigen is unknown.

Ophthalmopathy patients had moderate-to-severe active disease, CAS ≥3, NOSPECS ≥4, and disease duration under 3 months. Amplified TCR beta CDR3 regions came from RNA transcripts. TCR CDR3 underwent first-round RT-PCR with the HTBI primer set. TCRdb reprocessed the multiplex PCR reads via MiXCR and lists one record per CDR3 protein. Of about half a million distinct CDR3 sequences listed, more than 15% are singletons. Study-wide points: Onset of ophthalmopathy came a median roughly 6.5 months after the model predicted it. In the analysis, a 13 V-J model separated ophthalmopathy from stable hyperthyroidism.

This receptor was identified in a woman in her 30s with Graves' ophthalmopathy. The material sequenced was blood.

CDR3 nucleotides: TGCAGCGGGAGGGTACACACTGAAGCTTTCTTT. It is translated as CSGRVHTEAFF. This chain links TRBV29-1 with TRBJ1-1, with no clear D. Germline CDR1 reads SQVTM; CDR2 reads ANQGSEA. Trimming removed 7 bases at V and 3 bases at J, with 9 bases between. This CDR3 has 11 residues.